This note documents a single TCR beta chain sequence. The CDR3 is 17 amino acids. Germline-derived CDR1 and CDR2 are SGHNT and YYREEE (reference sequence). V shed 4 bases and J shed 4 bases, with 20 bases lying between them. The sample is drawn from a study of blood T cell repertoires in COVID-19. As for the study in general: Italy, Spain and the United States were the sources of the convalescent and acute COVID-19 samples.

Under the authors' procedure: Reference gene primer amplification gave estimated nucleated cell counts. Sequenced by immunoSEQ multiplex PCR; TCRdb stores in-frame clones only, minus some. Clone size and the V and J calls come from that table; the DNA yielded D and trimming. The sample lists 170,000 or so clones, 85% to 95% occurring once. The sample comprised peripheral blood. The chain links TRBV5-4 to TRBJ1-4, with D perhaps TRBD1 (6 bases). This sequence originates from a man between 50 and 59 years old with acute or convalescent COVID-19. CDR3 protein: CASSRRDTGIFNEKLFF. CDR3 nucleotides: TGTGCCAGCAGCAGAAGGGACACCGGAATTTTTAATGAAAAACTGTTTTTT. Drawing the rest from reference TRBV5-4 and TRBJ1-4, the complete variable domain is ETGVTQSPTHLIKTRGQQVTLRCSSQSGHNTVSWYQQALGQGPQFIFQYYREEENGRGNFPPRFSGLQFPNYSSELNVNALELDDSALYLCASSRRDTGIFNEKLFFGSGTQLSVL.